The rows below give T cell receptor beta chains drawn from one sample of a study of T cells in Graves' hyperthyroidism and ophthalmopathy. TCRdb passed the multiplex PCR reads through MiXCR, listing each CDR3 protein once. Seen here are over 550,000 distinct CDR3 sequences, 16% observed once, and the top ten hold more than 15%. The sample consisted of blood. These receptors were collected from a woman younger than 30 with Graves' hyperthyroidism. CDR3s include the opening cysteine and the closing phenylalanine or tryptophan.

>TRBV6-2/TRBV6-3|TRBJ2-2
CASSPDYDGTGELFF
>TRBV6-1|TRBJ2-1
CATQEGIYNEQFF
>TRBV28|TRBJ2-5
CASSGLTGFQETQYF
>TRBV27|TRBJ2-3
CASSFLAQLSTDTQYF
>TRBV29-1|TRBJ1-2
CSVGPGFGYTF
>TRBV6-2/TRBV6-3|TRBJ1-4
CASKDRGNEKLFF
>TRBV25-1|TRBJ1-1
CASSEWGTAPGNTEAFF
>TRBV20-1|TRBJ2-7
CSALGVGRGTLRYEQYF
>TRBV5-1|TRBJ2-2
CASSSLRGQGTGELFF
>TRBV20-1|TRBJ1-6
CSVKGANNSPLHF
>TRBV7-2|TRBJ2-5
CASSSTGFKETQYF
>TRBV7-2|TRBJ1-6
CASSLAPGGYNSPLHF
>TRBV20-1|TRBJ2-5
CSARSGGQQETQYF
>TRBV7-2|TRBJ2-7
CASSLSGTGNYEQYF
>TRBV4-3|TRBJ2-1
CASSQEEGTGGDEQFF
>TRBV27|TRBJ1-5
CASSLGGTYQPQHF
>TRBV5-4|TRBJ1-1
CASSLEAGRTEAFF
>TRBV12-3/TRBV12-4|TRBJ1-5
CASSLGLGPGPQHF
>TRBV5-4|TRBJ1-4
CASGRADNEKLFF
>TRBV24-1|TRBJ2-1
CATSDRMTGVGYEQFF
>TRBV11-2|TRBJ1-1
CASRRTGAPEAFF
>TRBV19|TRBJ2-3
CASLQGASGDTQYF
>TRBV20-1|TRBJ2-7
CSALDRVPYEQYF
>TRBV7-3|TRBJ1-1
CASSLVRGQRAFF
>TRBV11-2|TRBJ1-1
CASSLYRTEAFF
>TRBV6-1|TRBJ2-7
CCIRVSGYEQYF
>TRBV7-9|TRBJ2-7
CASSLSRLAGLEQYF
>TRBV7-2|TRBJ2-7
CASRFGLAGGGEQYF
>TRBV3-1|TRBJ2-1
CASSPRTSGVGNEQFF
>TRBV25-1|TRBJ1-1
CASSEPTGDAEAFF
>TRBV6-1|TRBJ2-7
CASSVEFYEQYF
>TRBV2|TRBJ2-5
CASSRTPATQYF
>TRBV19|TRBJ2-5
CASSIDTGPQGETQYF
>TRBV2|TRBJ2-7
CATNLGYEQYF
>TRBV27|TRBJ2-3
CASSWREASTDTQYF
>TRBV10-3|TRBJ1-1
CAIGRQNEAFF
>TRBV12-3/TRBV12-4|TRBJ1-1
CASSLRGRNTEAFF
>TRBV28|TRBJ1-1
CASSPVITEAFF
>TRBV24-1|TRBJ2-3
CATRGDSTDTQYF
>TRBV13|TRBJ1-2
CASSPAGTSVHGYTF
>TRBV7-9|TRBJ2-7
CASSKRGWEQYF
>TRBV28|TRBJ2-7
CASSSGLALSYEQYF
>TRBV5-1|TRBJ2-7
CASSPGERVSYEQYF
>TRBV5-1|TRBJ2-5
CASSLAASGLQETQYF
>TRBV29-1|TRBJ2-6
CSVEPAGLGGANVLTF